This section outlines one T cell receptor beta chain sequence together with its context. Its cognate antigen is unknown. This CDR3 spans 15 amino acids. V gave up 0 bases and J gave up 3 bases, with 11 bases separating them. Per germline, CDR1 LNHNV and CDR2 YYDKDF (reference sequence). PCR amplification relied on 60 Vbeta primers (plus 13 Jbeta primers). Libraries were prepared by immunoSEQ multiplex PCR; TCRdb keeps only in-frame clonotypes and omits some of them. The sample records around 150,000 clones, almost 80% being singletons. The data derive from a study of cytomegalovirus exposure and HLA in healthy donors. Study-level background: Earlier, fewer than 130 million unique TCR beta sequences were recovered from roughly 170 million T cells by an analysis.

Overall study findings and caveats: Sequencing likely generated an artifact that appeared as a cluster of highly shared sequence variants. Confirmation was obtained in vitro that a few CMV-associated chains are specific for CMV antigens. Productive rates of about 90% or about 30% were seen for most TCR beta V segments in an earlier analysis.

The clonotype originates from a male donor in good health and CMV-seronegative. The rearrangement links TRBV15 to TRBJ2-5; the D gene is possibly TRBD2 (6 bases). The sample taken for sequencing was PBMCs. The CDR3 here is CATSRDGGRKETQYF. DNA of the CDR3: TGTGCCACCAGCAGAGATGGGGGGAGGAAAGAGACCCAGTACTTC.